This T cell receptor (beta chain) was recorded in a study of blood T cell repertoires in COVID-19. Across over 20 US areas, participants ranged in age from about 18 to 90 years. This table comes from immunoSEQ multiplex PCR, and its TCRdb copy is limited to in-frame clones, with some not included. This sample carries around 500,000 clones, 70% to 90% of them seen once, and the ten largest clones take about 1.7%. A word on this clone: This same CDR3 is encoded by further DNA sequences in the sample.

J was trimmed by 4 bases and V by 6 bases; bases with no gene match: 3. This CDR3 has 14 residues. Germline assignment: CDR1 LNHDA and CDR2 SQIVND (reference sequence). The receptor was derived from a woman aged 40 to 55 who had recovered from COVID-19. Sequences were obtained from PBMCs or T cells enriched from blood (not recorded which). This chain joins TRBV19 and TRBJ1-2; TRBD1 aligns across 12 bases. The CDR3 loop reads CASSRDRGLYGYTF. DNA of the CDR3: TGTGCCAGTAGCCGGGACAGGGGGCTCTATGGCTACACCTTC.